A single T cell receptor beta chain is shown here with its context. Its antigen is not known. A much larger clone lies one base from this, so it may be a read error. This record belongs to a study of breast tumors, draining lymph nodes, adjacent tissues. The study, taken as a whole, reports: Tumor repertoires ranked between lymph nodes and nontumor tissue in diversity, with V and J gene preferences.

Germline lookup yields CDR1 SGHNT and CDR2 YYREEE (reference sequence). Trimming removed 4 bases from V and 4 bases from J, with 11 bases in between. The CDR3 is made up of 13 amino acids. TCRdb used MiXCR to reprocess the multiplex PCR reads, holding one entry per CDR3 protein. The sample consists of tens of thousands of distinct CDR3 sequences, 42% of them appearing once. The sequence was obtained from a female donor with breast cancer. Some clones in this sample may be carry-over from other donors' samples. The genes are TRBV5-4 and TRBJ1-2; TRBD1 might be the D (6 bases). The sequenced sample consisted of breast tumor tissue. CDR3 DNA sequence: TGTGCCAGCAGCGCGGACAGCACCTATGGCTACACCTTC. It encodes CASSADSTYGYTF.